This TCR beta chain was retrieved from a study of blood T cell repertoires in COVID-19. About the research overall: COVID-19 samples, acute and convalescent, were from the United States, Italy and Spain. In each case, the material was cDNA or gDNA derived from T cells, B-cell-depleted T cells, or PBMCs.

This clone has more than one count but fewer than ten. The CDR3 runs 15 residues. The V end was cut by 7 bases, the J end by 4 bases, with 17 bases between. Germline lookup yields CDR1 WNHNN and CDR2 SYGVQD (reference sequence). In the source study's methods: Reference gene primer amplification in the assay estimated nucleated cell counts. Using immunoSEQ multiplex PCR, the repertoire was profiled, and TCRdb retains in-frame clones only, with some absent. The V and J calls and clone size are taken from that table; D and trimming were inferred from the DNA. The table shows about 98,000 clones, with less than 85% occurring only once.

The clonotype originates from a man between 65 and 85 years old with active or convalescent COVID-19. The sequenced sample consisted of peripheral blood. The chain links TRBV10-1 to TRBJ1-5; tentative D call: TRBD1 (5 bases). The CDR3 region has the DNA TGCGCCAGCAATGCCCGGAGGGGAATGAATCAGCCCCAGCATTTT. Its translation: CASNARRGMNQPQHF.